This TCR beta chain was captured by sequencing in a study of T cells in Graves' hyperthyroidism and ophthalmopathy. Overall study: Staff took peripheral blood when the initial diagnosis was made, before any treatment began.

Regions amplified from RNA transcripts were the TCR beta CDR3 regions. TCR CDR3 regions were first amplified by RT-PCR with HTBI primers. One entry per CDR3 protein, called by TCRdb with MiXCR from the multiplex PCR reads. The table shows 540,000 or so distinct CDR3 sequences, with approximately 14% occurring only once. This clonotype was observed at least ten times. The germline V gene has CDR1 SGHRS and CDR2 YFSETQ. V was trimmed by 4 bases and J by 0 bases, leaving 23 bases between them. This CDR3 contains 18 residues. The sequenced material came from blood. The chain is built from TRBV5-1 and TRBJ2-7; D possibly corresponds to TRBD2 (5 bases). This TCR was sampled from a woman aged 25 to 45 with Graves' hyperthyroidism. The CDR3 loop is CASSLDWGSSRLSYEQYF. CDR3 DNA: TGCGCCAGCAGCCTGGACTGGGGTTCCAGCCGACTCTCCTACGAGCAGTACTTC.